The source of this T cell receptor beta chain is a study of blood T cell repertoires in COVID-19. Study as a whole: From the United States, Italy and Spain came samples of acute and convalescent COVID-19. PBMCs, B-cell-depleted T cells, or T cells were the source of the cDNA or gDNA that made up the material.

Repertoires were generated with immunoSEQ multiplex PCR, while TCRdb's copy carries only in-frame clones and drops some. The sample has fewer than 700,000 clones, 70% to 90% seen once. Seattle patients were enrolled while actively infected and followed longitudinally. Sequencing was done on a sample of peripheral blood. This receptor was obtained from a woman aged 45-65 years with COVID-19, enrolled during active disease.

The DNA of the CDR3 is TGTGCCAGTAGTATATCCTCCTGGGGACAGGGGAAGGGACCCCAGCATTTT. Protein product: CASSISSWGQGKGPQHF. The rearrangement links TRBV19 to TRBJ1-5, with 10 bases that match TRBD1. The CDR3 is 17 residues long. Germline lookup yields CDR1 LNHDA and CDR2 SQIVND (reference sequence). V shed 2 bases and J 10 bases; nucleotides not matched to a gene: 14.